Presented here are 18 T cell receptor beta chains from one specimen sequenced in a study of cytomegalovirus exposure and HLA in healthy donors. PCR was performed using 60 Vbeta and 13 Jbeta primers. Sequenced by immunoSEQ multiplex PCR; TCRdb stores in-frame clones only, minus some. The data contain a few hundred thousand clones, around 83% of them singletons. Sequencing was performed on PBMCs. Receptors were obtained from a girl between 5 and 17 years old in good health and CMV-seronegative.

The rearrangement joins TRBV19 to TRBJ2-2; D unresolved. Trimming cost V 7 bases and J 3 bases, with 21 bases left between them. The germline gives CDR1 LNHDA, CDR2 SQIVND (reference sequence). This CDR3 spans 17 amino acids. CDR3 protein: CASTSLPGASDTGELFF. The DNA for the CDR3 is TGTGCCAGTACCTCTTTACCAGGTGCTTCGGACACCGGGGAGCTGTTTTTT. Drawing the rest from reference TRBV19 and TRBJ2-2, the complete variable domain is DGGITQSPKYLFRKEGQNVTLSCEQNLNHDAMYWYRQDPGQGLRLIYYSQIVNDFQKGDIAEGYSVSREKKESFPLTVTSAQKNPTAFYLCASTSLPGASDTGELFFGEGSRLTVL.

The chain recombines TRBV6-1 with TRBJ2-2, with 10 bases fitting TRBD2. CDR1 and CDR2 (germline): MNHNS, SASEGT. This CDR3 comprises 15 residues. The junction had 6 bases not matched to a gene; V was cut back by 5 bases and J by 6 bases. The CDR3 loop reads CASSRTSGEAGELFF. The CDR3 coding sequence is TGTGCCAGCAGTAGGACTAGCGGAGAAGCCGGGGAGCTGTTTTTT.

This rearrangement joins TRBV9 to TRBJ1-6; 7 bases align to TRBD1. The germline V gene has CDR1 SGDLS and CDR2 YYNGEE. The CDR3 runs 13 residues. The V and J ends lost 4 bases and 9 bases, in that order; junction bases with no gene match: 4. This CDR3 is CASSPGQVSPLHF. In DNA form, the CDR3 reads TGTGCCAGCAGCCCTGGACAGGTTTCACCCCTCCACTTT.

This clone was counted a few times. Here the CDR3 reads CASSPPGPHNEQFF. For the CDR3, the DNA is TGTGCCAGTAGTCCGCCGGGTCCCCACAATGAGCAGTTCTTC. V is TRBV19 and J is TRBJ2-1; no clear D gene. V lost 5 bases to trimming and J lost 5 bases, with 13 bases between them. From germline, CDR1 is LNHDA and CDR2 SQIVND (reference sequence). The CDR3 runs to 14 residues.

The V gene is TRBV28, the J gene TRBJ1-2; D possibly corresponds to TRBD1 (6 bases). Between the trimmed V and J ends, which lost 2 bases and 4 bases, there was a span of 11 bases. Per the germline V gene, CDR1 is MDHEN and CDR2 is SYDVKM. This CDR3 is built from 14 residues. In DNA form, the CDR3 reads TGTGCCAGCAGTTTAATAGTAGGGGGCTATGGCTACACCTTC. It encodes CASSLIVGGYGYTF.

This clone appeared a single time. CDR3 in amino acids: CASSSSGTLGYGYTF. The CDR3 DNA reads as TGTGCCAGCAGTTCCTCCGGGACACTGGGCTATGGCTACACCTTC. This rearrangement joins TRBV28 to TRBJ1-2, with a possible D match to TRBD1 (6 bases). CDR1 MDHEN and CDR2 SYDVKM come from the germline V gene. This CDR3 is built from 15 residues. The germline V and J ends were trimmed by 4 bases and 4 bases, with 16 bases remaining between them.

CDR3 DNA: TGTGCCAGCAGCTCCCAGGTTTCCTTCTCTGGGGCCAACGTCCTGACTTTC. Amino acid sequence: CASSSQVSFSGANVLTF. The rearrangement uses TRBV5-4 and TRBJ2-6; D remains unclear. V lost 3 bases to trimming and J lost 0 bases, with 13 bases between them. Germline lookup yields CDR1 SGHNT and CDR2 YYREEE (reference sequence). CDR3 length: 17 residues.

V gene TRBV27 combines with J gene TRBJ2-1; no clear D gene. This CDR3 spans 13 amino acids. Trimming removed 4 bases at V and 9 bases at J, with 13 bases between. The germline V gene encodes CDR1 MNHEY and CDR2 SMNVEV (reference sequence). CDR3 coding DNA: TGTGCCAGCAGTTCCTCCTCTCGACTTGAGCAGTTCTTC. Amino acids: CASSSSSRLEQFF.

The chain couples TRBV10-2 to TRBJ1-1; the D gene is possibly TRBD1 (5 bases). Germline-derived CDR1 and CDR2 are WSHSY and SAAADI. The length of the CDR3 is 14 residues. The V end lost 9 bases, the J end lost 0 bases, and 14 bases lay between the germline ends. The CDR3 sequence: CASNGGGMNTEAFF. CDR3 DNA: TGCGCCAGTAATGGGGGGGGGATGAACACTGAAGCTTTCTTT.

The CDR3 reads CASSLDRTDYNEQFF. CDR3 in DNA: TGTGCCAGCAGCCTTGACAGAACTGACTACAATGAGCAGTTCTTC. J is TRBJ2-1 and V is TRBV5-4, with D possibly being TRBD1 (5 bases). Between the trimmed V and J ends, which lost 4 bases and 3 bases, there was a span of 14 bases. CDR3 length equals 15 residues. Germline V gene lookup returns CDR1 SGHNT and CDR2 YYREEE (reference sequence).

The chain uses TRBV27 and TRBJ2-7; 10 nucleotides match TRBD1. The CDR3 runs 15 residues. Trimming cost V 4 bases and J 4 bases; bases outside gene matches: 7. Per germline, CDR1 MNHEY and CDR2 SMNVEV (reference sequence). CDR3 DNA sequence: TGTGCCAGCAGTTACGGGACAGGGGTTCAATACGAGCAGTACTTC. Encoded protein: CASSYGTGVQYEQYF.

This chain joins TRBV10-1 and TRBJ2-3; 9 bases fit TRBD2. Trimming took 4 bases from V and 2 from J; bases not matched to a gene: 4. Germline loops: CDR1 WNHNN, CDR2 SYGVQD (reference sequence). The CDR3 is 15 amino acids. CDR3 region: CASSVGLAHTDTQYF. The CDR3 DNA reads TGCGCCAGCAGTGTCGGACTAGCGCACACAGATACGCAGTATTTT.

This clone was counted between two and nine times. The rearrangement uses TRBV5-6 and TRBJ2-3; a possible D gene is TRBD2 (6 bases). The CDR3 loop spans 13 amino acids. Trimming took off 3 bases at V and 1 base at J, with 6 bases between the two ends. Germline V lookup: CDR1 SGHDT, CDR2 YYEEEE. CDR3 sequence: CASSWEGTDTQYF. For the CDR3, the DNA is TGTGCCAGCAGCTGGGAGGGCACAGATACGCAGTATTTT.

This chain connects TRBV7-3 to TRBJ2-7; 8 bases map to TRBD2. The germline gives CDR1 SGHTA, CDR2 FQGTGA. J was trimmed by 2 bases and V by 5 bases; bases with no gene match: 11. This CDR3 has 16 residues. The CDR3 coding sequence is TGTGCCAGCAGCCCTCACGGTAGCGGGATCACCTACGAGCAGTACTTC. Translation: CASSPHGSGITYEQYF.

This chain's CDR3 is CASSQTGTGGETQYF. Here the CDR3 DNA reads TGTGCCAGCAGCCAAACCGGGACAGGGGGGGAGACCCAGTACTTC. The chain carries TRBV11-2 and TRBJ2-5; 11 positions agree with TRBD1. Germline V gene lookup returns CDR1 SGHAT and CDR2 FQNNGV. The V segment lost 5 bases and the J segment 5 bases; nucleotides outside the gene matches: 7. This CDR3 comprises 15 residues.

This chain joins TRBV15 and TRBJ2-3; maybe TRBD2 (6 bases). V was cut by 4 bases and J by 6 bases, with 14 bases left in between. The CDR3 runs 14 residues. Germline V gene sequence: CDR1 LNHNV, CDR2 YYDKDF (reference sequence). The CDR3 is CATSNSRGMDTQYF. The CDR3, as DNA: TGTGCCACCAGCAATTCTCGGGGGATGGATACGCAGTATTTT.

The chain has TRBV6-5 and TRBJ1-2; no clear D. CDR1 is MNHEY and CDR2 is SVGAGI in the germline V gene. V was clipped by 1 base and J by 1 base, with 10 bases between them. There are 15 residues in the CDR3. The chain's CDR3 is CASSYLDGDNYGYTF. For the CDR3, the DNA is TGTGCCAGCAGTTACTTGGACGGGGATAACTATGGCTACACCTTC.

This clone showed up just a few times. The rearrangement uses TRBV19 and TRBJ1-5; D uncertain. CDR3 length: 14 residues. Germline values: CDR1 LNHDA, CDR2 SQIVND (reference sequence). Trimming removed 3 bases at V and 5 bases at J, with 11 bases between. The chain's CDR3 is CASSIPEYHQPQHF. The DNA of the CDR3 is TGTGCCAGTAGTATTCCCGAGTATCATCAGCCCCAGCATTTT. The full variable domain, its missing parts supplied by reference TRBV19 and TRBJ1-5, is DGGITQSPKYLFRKEGQNVTLSCEQNLNHDAMYWYRQDPGQGLRLIYYSQIVNDFQKGDIAEGYSVSREKKESFPLTVTSAQKNPTAFYLCASSIPEYHQPQHFGDGTRLSIL.